Presented here are 3 T cell receptor beta chains from one specimen sequenced in a study of CD8+CD57+ T cells in acquired aplastic anemia. CDR3 and TCR beta VDJ profiling relied on a genomic DNA template. TCRdb itself ran the reads through MiXCR, one entry per CDR3 protein. The data contain around 68,000 distinct CDR3 sequences, approximately 51% of them seen just once; the ten biggest clones take up about 8.3%. Sequences were obtained from sorted CD4+, CD8+, or CD8+CD57+ T cells (not recorded which) from PBMCs. Source of these receptors: a human donor in good health, serving as a control.

This clonotype was seen at least ten times. The chain uses TRBV2 and TRBJ2-2; TRBD1 matches 8 bases. The germline CDR1 and CDR2 sequences are SNHLY and FYNNEI. The CDR3 is made up of 15 amino acids. V was clipped by 7 bases and J by 1 base; unmatched bases: 5. The CDR3: CASMGTGQNTGELFF. For the CDR3, the DNA is TGTGCCAGCATGGGGACAGGACAGAACACCGGGGAGCTGTTTTTT.

V gene TRBV25-1 combines with J gene TRBJ2-1; D is ambiguous. Trimming shortened V by 4 bases and J by 7 bases, and 8 bases separated the two germline ends. Germline CDR1 MGHDK, CDR2 SYGVNS. The CDR3 spans 12 residues. CDR3 DNA sequence: TGTGCCAGCAGTGCCCCGCCTAATGAGCAGTTCTTC. Translation: CASSAPPNEQFF.

As concerns this clonotype: Germline is not matched at one junction end, which may reflect a read error. The chain employs TRBV7-9 and TRBJ2-2, with a possible D match to TRBD2 (5 bases). Germline V gene data show CDR1 as SEHNR and CDR2 as FQNEAQ (reference sequence). The CDR3 covers 11 residues. In nucleotides, the CDR3 is TGTGCCAGCAGCTTAGTGTGGGAGCTGTTCTTT. It translates to CASSLVWELFF.